This T cell receptor beta chain was profiled in a study of vaccination effects on CD4 cells after COVID-19. Study overall: Researchers obtained post-vaccine samples at a median of 72 days past the second dose. Overall study results and limits: Marked clonal contraction of both clone types appeared late after vaccination.

This table comes from immunoSEQ multiplex PCR, and its TCRdb copy is limited to in-frame clones, with some not included. The sample shows roughly 51,000 clones, about 74% of them seen only once. As regards this clone: Its specificity is not known.

Culture proceeded for approximately 9 days, and CD4+ T cells were then isolated. SARS-CoV-2 infected the person between March and December 2020, as confirmed by PCR. Either the BNT162b2 or mRNA-1273 vaccine was given to participants in two doses. Germline V gene lookup returns CDR1 LGHDT and CDR2 YNNKEL (reference sequence). This CDR3 is built from 15 residues. V was trimmed by 1 base and J by 0 bases, leaving 9 bases between them. This sequence joins TRBV3-1 (or the pseudogene TRBV3-2) and TRBJ1-2, with D possibly being TRBD1 (5 bases). The sample consisted of CD4+ T cells from PBMCs cultured without peptide, taken after COVID-19 vaccination. This receptor was taken from a human donor who had a prior SARS-CoV-2 infection. In nucleotides, the CDR3 is TGTGCCAGCAGCCAAGGGGACGGGACTAACTATGGCTACACCTTC. Translating it yields CASSQGDGTNYGYTF.